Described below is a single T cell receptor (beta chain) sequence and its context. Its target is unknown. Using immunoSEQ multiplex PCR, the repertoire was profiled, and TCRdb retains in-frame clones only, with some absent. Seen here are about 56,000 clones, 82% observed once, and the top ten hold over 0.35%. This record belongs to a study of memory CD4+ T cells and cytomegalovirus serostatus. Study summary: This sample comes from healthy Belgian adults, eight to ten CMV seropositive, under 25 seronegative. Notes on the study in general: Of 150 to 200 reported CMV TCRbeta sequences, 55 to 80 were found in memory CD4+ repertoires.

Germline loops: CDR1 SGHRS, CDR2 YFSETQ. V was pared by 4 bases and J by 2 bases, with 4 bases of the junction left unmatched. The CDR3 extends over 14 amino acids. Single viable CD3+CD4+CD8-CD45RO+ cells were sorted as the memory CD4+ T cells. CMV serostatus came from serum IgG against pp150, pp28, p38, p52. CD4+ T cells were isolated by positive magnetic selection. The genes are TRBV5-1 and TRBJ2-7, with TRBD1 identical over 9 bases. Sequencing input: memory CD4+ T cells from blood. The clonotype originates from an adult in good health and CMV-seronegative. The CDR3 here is CASSPRTGAYEQYF. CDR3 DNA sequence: TGCGCCAGCAGCCCTAGGACAGGGGCCTACGAGCAGTACTTC.